Listed below are T cell receptor beta chains from one sample, sequenced in a study of technical replicates of blood from a handful of donors. Method: immunoSEQ multiplex PCR; TCRdb's copy keeps in-frame clones and lacks some. The table records about 78,000 clones, about 92% of them present only once. The sequenced material came from T cells isolated from PBMCs. The receptors were sampled from a human donor in good health. The CDR3 runs from the conserved cysteine through the conserved F or W. A D gene is named only where the DNA matches it firmly. Not every row has a clone size; where given, it reads once, few, many or a size class.

V gene,D gene,CDR3 length,J gene,clone size,CDR3 protein,CDR3 DNA
TRBV11-2,TRBD1,16,TRBJ2-1,-,CASSWGPGQGYNEQFF,TGTGCCAGCAGCTGGGGGCCGGGACAGGGATACAATGAGCAGTTCTTC
TRBV29-1,-,14,TRBJ2-5,-,CSVDHPLAWETQYF,TGCAGCGTCGACCACCCCCTAGCGTGGGAGACCCAGTACTTC
TRBV28,TRBD2,15,TRBJ2-3,-,CASSFTSGRTDTQYF,TGTGCCAGCAGTTTTACTAGCGGGAGAACAGATACGCAGTATTTT
TRBV18,-,12,TRBJ2-7,-,CASSPPTYEQYF,TGTGCCAGCTCACCACCGACATACGAGCAGTACTTC
TRBV10-1,-,14,TRBJ2-1,-,CASSDRGAFNEQFF,TGCGCCAGCAGTGACAGGGGAGCGTTCAATGAGCAGTTCTTC
TRBV28,-,12,TRBJ1-3,-,CASSLSGNTIYF,TGTGCCAGCAGTTTATCAGGAAACACCATATATTTT
TRBV10-3,-,14,TRBJ2-5,-,CAISEVIAWETQYF,TGTGCCATCAGTGAAGTAATAGCGTGGGAGACCCAGTACTTC
TRBV18,-,12,TRBJ2-7,once,CASSPSQNEQYF,TGTGCCAGCTCCCCTTCCCAGAACGAGCAGTACTTC
TRBV6-5,TRBD1,16,TRBJ2-7,-,CASSYSIGGQVYEQYF,TGTGCCAGCAGTTACTCGATAGGGGGACAGGTCTACGAGCAGTACTTC
TRBV10-3,-,13,TRBJ1-1,-,CAISDRGQTEAFF,TGTGCCATCAGTGACAGGGGACAAACTGAAGCTTTCTTT
TRBV28,-,16,TRBJ2-2,-,CATFGANREPTGELFF,TGTGCCACCTTCGGAGCTAACAGGGAACCCACCGGGGAGCTGTTTTTT
TRBV28,TRBD1,13,TRBJ1-5,-,CASSLTGAQPQHF,TGTGCCAGCAGTTTGACAGGGGCTCAGCCCCAGCATTTT
TRBV10-3,-,14,TRBJ2-7,-,CAISESRQGNEQYF,TGTGCCATCAGTGAGTCTCGGCAGGGGAACGAGCAGTACTTC
TRBV7-8,-,15,TRBJ2-7,-,CASSLLNRLSYEQYF,TGTGCCAGCAGCTTACTTAACCGACTCTCCTACGAGCAGTACTTC
TRBV28,TRBD2,18,TRBJ2-3,-,CASSLLAGDHELADTQYF,TGTGCCAGCAGTTTATTAGCGGGAGACCACGAGTTGGCAGATACGCAGTATTTT
TRBV5-4,TRBD1,15,TRBJ1-1,-,CASSLAAGGGTEAFF,TGTGCCAGCAGCTTGGCTGCAGGGGGAGGTACTGAAGCTTTCTTT
TRBV2,TRBD2,15,TRBJ2-7,-,CASRGWTSGINEQYF,TGTGCCAGCAGGGGCTGGACTAGCGGGATCAACGAGCAGTACTTC
TRBV7-6,-,13,TRBJ2-5,-,CASSLQWQETQYF,TGTGCCAGCAGCTTACAGTGGCAAGAGACCCAGTACTTC
TRBV9,TRBD1,16,TRBJ1-4,few,CASSARGKGTNEKLFF,TGTGCCAGCAGCGCCAGGGGGAAGGGGACTAATGAAAAACTGTTTTTT
TRBV18,-,14,TRBJ2-7,-,CASSPRGDPYEQYF,TGTGCCAGCTCACCACGCGGGGACCCCTACGAGCAGTACTTC
TRBV27,-,15,TRBJ1-1,-,CASRLSSGRNTEAFF,TGTGCCAGCAGATTATCCAGCGGGAGGAACACTGAAGCTTTCTTT
TRBV29-1,-,13,TRBJ2-1,-,CSPRRAGGNEQFF,TGCAGCCCTCGAAGGGCAGGAGGCAATGAGCAGTTCTTC
TRBV6-5,-,13,TRBJ2-7,-,CASSRTSLYEQYF,TGTGCCAGCAGCAGGACTTCTTTATACGAGCAGTACTTC
TRBV7-6,TRBD1,15,TRBJ2-2,-,CASSLGQGGTGELFF,TGTGCCAGCAGCCTGGGACAGGGGGGCACCGGGGAGCTGTTTTTT
TRBV5-1,-,15,TRBJ1-1,-,CASSLEGSSGTEAFF,TGCGCCAGCAGCTTGGAAGGCAGTTCGGGCACTGAAGCTTTCTTT
TRBV19,-,15,TRBJ2-7,-,CASSQARERLNEQYF,TGTGCCAGTAGTCAGGCCAGGGAAAGGTTGAACGAGCAGTACTTC